These T cell receptor beta chains were read from a single sample in a study of blood T cell repertoires in COVID-19. TCRdb's table, derived via immunoSEQ multiplex PCR, lists solely in-frame clones and lacks some. The data contain about 320,000 clones, approximately 81% of them singletons. Sequencing input: PBMCs or T cells enriched from blood (not recorded which). These TCRs come from a woman younger than 45 who had been exposed to COVID-19. The CDR3 runs from the conserved cysteine through the conserved F or W. The order of the fields is D gene, clone size, J gene, V gene, CDR3 DNA, CDR3 protein. A D gene is named only where the DNA matches it firmly. The size entry is marked missing in some rows and otherwise reads once, few, many or a size class.

TRBD1,once,TRBJ1-6,TRBV10-3,TGTGCCATCCGGGACAGTGATGATTCACCCCTCCACTTT,CAIRDSDDSPLHF
NA,NA,TRBJ2-2,TRBV15,TGTGCCACCAGCAGAGAGGGCGATACCGGGGAGCTGTTTTTT,CATSREGDTGELFF
NA,few,TRBJ2-1,TRBV7-9,TGTGCCAGCAGCGACCAGGGGAGCTCCTACAATGAGCAGTTCTTC,CASSDQGSSYNEQFF
NA,few,TRBJ2-2,TRBV3-1/TRBV3-2,TGTGCCAGCCGCCCCCACCGGGGAGGCACCGGGGAGCTGTTTTTT,CASRPHRGGTGELFF
TRBD2,NA,TRBJ2-1,TRBV11-2,TGTGCCAGCATCTCCCTAGCGGCCCAGGGCTACAATGAGCAGTTCTTC,CASISLAAQGYNEQFF
NA,NA,TRBJ1-5,TRBV4-2,TGTGCCAGCAGCCGCGGGAGAGGCAATCAGCCCCAGCATTTT,CASSRGRGNQPQHF
NA,NA,TRBJ1-2,TRBV30,TGTGCCTGGAGTGTACCTGCAACAGTCCTCAAAGCCTATGGCTACACCTTC,CAWSVPATVLKAYGYTF
TRBD1,NA,TRBJ2-3,TRBV12-5,TGTGCTAGTGGTTTGGTACTCTCTGGGACAGGGGACACGCAGTATTTT,CASGLVLSGTGDTQYF
NA,NA,TRBJ1-2,TRBV6-5,TGTGCCAGCAGTTACTCGAACGGGATATTAGATGGCTACACCTTC,CASSYSNGILDGYTF
NA,NA,TRBJ1-5,TRBV11-2,TGTGCCAGCAGCTTAGAGGAGGGGAATCAGCCCCAGCATTTT,CASSLEEGNQPQHF
NA,NA,TRBJ1-5,TRBV29-1,TGCAGCGTTTCGGACTTGGATCAGCCCCAGCATTTT,CSVSDLDQPQHF
NA,NA,TRBJ1-1,TRBV7-9,TGTGCCAGCAGCTCGCAAGACACTCCGAACACTGAAGCTTTCTTT,CASSSQDTPNTEAFF
NA,NA,TRBJ2-7,TRBV10-3,TGTGCCATCAGTGAGAAGGAGGCGCCGAAACGGTACGAGCAGTACTTC,CAISEKEAPKRYEQYF
TRBD1,NA,TRBJ2-2,TRBV30,TGTGCCTGGAGGAAGACAGGGCCCGGGGAGCTGTTTTTT,CAWRKTGPGELFF
TRBD2,NA,TRBJ2-7,TRBV28,TGTGCCAGCAGTTTTGGTTCCCTAGCGGAGATCCCACCCTACGAGCAGTACTTC,CASSFGSLAEIPPYEQYF
TRBD1,once,TRBJ1-2,TRBV6-5,TGTGCCAGCAGAAGCCCGGGACAGCCTCGGGGTAAGACCTTC,CASRSPGQPRGKTF
TRBD1,many,TRBJ1-6,TRBV4-2,TGTGCCAGCAGCCAAGCAGGGGGCTCCTATAATTCACCCCTCCACTTT,CASSQAGGSYNSPLHF
NA,NA,TRBJ1-1,TRBV6-5,TGTGCCAGCAGTAGATCTTGGCTGAACACTGAAGCTTTCTTT,CASSRSWLNTEAFF
TRBD2,NA,TRBJ2-2,TRBV9,TGTGCCAGCAGCGTTCGGACTAGCGGCGGGGAGCTGTTTTTT,CASSVRTSGGELFF
NA,NA,TRBJ2-2,TRBV28,TGTGCCAGCAGGAAGACAGGAAACACCGGGGAGCTGTTTTTT,CASRKTGNTGELFF
NA,NA,TRBJ2-7,TRBV6-1,TGTGCCAGCAGTGAAGCTAACACACAAATGAACTACGAGCAGTACTTC,CASSEANTQMNYEQYF
TRBD1,NA,TRBJ2-1,TRBV28,TGTGCCAGCGGAAGAGGGACAGGCGATGAGCAGTTCTTC,CASGRGTGDEQFF
NA,NA,TRBJ1-1,TRBV10-3,TGTGCCATCAGTGAGCAGGAGGGGACTGAAGCTTTCTTT,CAISEQEGTEAFF
NA,NA,TRBJ1-1,TRBV2,TGTGCCAGCAGTGACTCATTCAGGAACACTGAAGCTTTCTTT,CASSDSFRNTEAFF
NA,NA,TRBJ1-4,TRBV28,TGTGCCAGCAGTGCCTCGAGGGGGGGAAAACTGTTTTTT,CASSASRGGKLFF
NA,NA,TRBJ2-5,TRBV15,TGTGCCACCAGCAGAGATAGGGACTCTCAAGAGACCCAGTACTTC,CATSRDRDSQETQYF
TRBD1,NA,TRBJ1-2,TRBV19,TGTGCCAGTAGTATAGCTATGCCGGGACAGGGTTACTATGGCTACACCTTC,CASSIAMPGQGYYGYTF
NA,once,TRBJ2-1,TRBV30,TGTGCCTGGAGTGTAATTCCAGAATTGAAGTTCTTC,CAWSVIPELKFF
TRBD2,NA,TRBJ2-7,TRBV6-5,TGTGCCAGCAGATTACTAGCGGGGGGGTACTACGAGCAGTACTTC,CASRLLAGGYYEQYF
NA,few,TRBJ2-3,TRBV7-3,TGTGCCAGCAGCCAGCAGGGATATAAAGATACGCAGTATTTT,CASSQQGYKDTQYF
NA,NA,TRBJ1-1,TRBV25-1,TGTGCCAGCAGTGAATACGGTACGATAAGGAACACTGAAGCTTTCTTT,CASSEYGTIRNTEAFF
TRBD2,NA,TRBJ2-3,TRBV25-1,TGTGCCAGCAGTACCGGGACTAGCCCGTCAGGCACAGATACGCAGTATTTT,CASSTGTSPSGTDTQYF
NA,NA,TRBJ2-5,TRBV5-1,TGCGCCAGCAGCCTCCCCATTGGCAGGGACCAAGAGACCCAGTACTTC,CASSLPIGRDQETQYF
TRBD1,NA,TRBJ1-1,TRBV5-4,TGTGCCAGCAGCTTGGCTCAGGGGGATGAAGCTTTCTTT,CASSLAQGDEAFF
NA,once,TRBJ2-1,TRBV2,TGTGCCAGCAGTTGGGGCGAGCGGGCCCTCAATGAGCAGTTCTTC,CASSWGERALNEQFF
NA,once,TRBJ1-3,TRBV30,TGTGCCTGGACATCCCGGGGGGCGAGTGGAAACACCATATATTTT,CAWTSRGASGNTIYF
TRBD2,NA,TRBJ2-1,TRBV18,TGTGCCAGCTCACCAAGCGGGAGCACGCTCAATGAGCAGTTCTTC,CASSPSGSTLNEQFF
NA,NA,TRBJ1-5,TRBV28,TGTGCCAGCACTAGGATGTTTCAGCCCCAGCATTTT,CASTRMFQPQHF
NA,NA,TRBJ1-5,TRBV28,TGTGCCAGCAGTATGAGTTATCAGCCCCAGCATTTT,CASSMSYQPQHF
TRBD1,NA,TRBJ2-7,TRBV28,TGTGCCAGCACCCAGACAGGGGGCGTTTTGGTCGACGAGCAGTACTTC,CASTQTGGVLVDEQYF
NA,NA,TRBJ1-6,TRBV15,TGTGCCACCAGCAGAGGCAGGGTAGAGTCACCCCTCCACTTT,CATSRGRVESPLHF
NA,once,TRBJ1-3,TRBV30,TGTGCCTGGACAGGCGAATCTGGAAACACCATATATTTT,CAWTGESGNTIYF
TRBD1,once,TRBJ1-2,TRBV2,TGTGCCAGCAGTGAACGGACAGGGGGAAACTATGGCTACACCTTC,CASSERTGGNYGYTF
NA,NA,TRBJ1-1,TRBV5-1,TGCGCCAGCAGCCGGAGGCCTCTTCCTTCGGGCACTGAAGCTTTCTTT,CASSRRPLPSGTEAFF
NA,NA,TRBJ2-7,TRBV10-3,TGTGCCATCAGTGACCCTAGGCAGGAGGGTTCCTACGAGCAGTACTTC,CAISDPRQEGSYEQYF
NA,NA,TRBJ1-4,TRBV28,TGTGCCAGCAGTTGGGGGATCAGGGGCTCTAATGAAAAACTGTTTTTT,CASSWGIRGSNEKLFF
NA,NA,TRBJ1-5,TRBV21-1,TGTGCCAGCAGCGAAGGTGGGATGGGGACAGGGGGAGGCAATCAGCCCCAGCATTTT,CASSEGGMGTGGGNQPQHF
TRBD1,NA,TRBJ2-2,TRBV3-1/TRBV3-2,TGTGCCAGCAGCCAAGAAACAGGGGGAATCGGGGAGCTGTTTTTT,CASSQETGGIGELFF
NA,few,TRBJ1-5,TRBV6-4,TGTGCCAGCAGTGTTGACAGTAGCAATCAGCCCCAGCATTTT,CASSVDSSNQPQHF
TRBD2,NA,TRBJ2-7,TRBV15,TGTGCCACCAGCAGAGAATTCGGAGCGGGAGGGACCTACGAGCAGTACTTC,CATSREFGAGGTYEQYF
NA,NA,TRBJ1-5,TRBV3-1/TRBV3-2,TGTGCCAGCAGCCAAGCATTGGGCCGTCAGCCCCAGCATTTT,CASSQALGRQPQHF
TRBD2,NA,TRBJ2-1,TRBV7-9,TGTGCCAGCAGTTTCCCCCTGGGAGCGGGAGCCAACTACAATGAGCAGTTCTTC,CASSFPLGAGANYNEQFF
NA,NA,TRBJ2-1,TRBV6-2/TRBV6-3,TGTGCCAGCAGCCCTCGGAGTGGTCTAGATACCGGTGAGCAGTTCTTC,CASSPRSGLDTGEQFF
NA,NA,TRBJ2-2,TRBV6-6,TGTGCCAGCAGAGGGGGGGCTGACACCGGGGAGCTGTTTTTT,CASRGGADTGELFF
TRBD1,NA,TRBJ2-3,TRBV5-4,TGTGCCAGCAGTTTTGGGACAGGGAGGACAGATACGCAGTATTTT,CASSFGTGRTDTQYF
NA,once,TRBJ1-2,TRBV10-3,TGTGCCATCAGTGCCTCTACAGGGCGAGCTAACTATGGCTACACCTTC,CAISASTGRANYGYTF
NA,once,TRBJ1-1,TRBV7-6,TGTGCCAGCAGCTTAGGGGGCGGGATAACTGAAGCTTTCTTT,CASSLGGGITEAFF
NA,NA,TRBJ1-4,TRBV7-2,TGTGCCAGCAGCTTCGGGACTCATAATGAAAAACTGTTTTTT,CASSFGTHNEKLFF
NA,once,TRBJ1-1,TRBV28,TGTGCCACCACCTTTTTTCTCAGGGATAGGGGCACTGAAGCTTTCTTT,CATTFFLRDRGTEAFF
TRBD1,NA,TRBJ2-1,TRBV9,TGTGCCAGCAGCGTAGGACAGGGTCTCTACAATGAGCAGTTCTTC,CASSVGQGLYNEQFF